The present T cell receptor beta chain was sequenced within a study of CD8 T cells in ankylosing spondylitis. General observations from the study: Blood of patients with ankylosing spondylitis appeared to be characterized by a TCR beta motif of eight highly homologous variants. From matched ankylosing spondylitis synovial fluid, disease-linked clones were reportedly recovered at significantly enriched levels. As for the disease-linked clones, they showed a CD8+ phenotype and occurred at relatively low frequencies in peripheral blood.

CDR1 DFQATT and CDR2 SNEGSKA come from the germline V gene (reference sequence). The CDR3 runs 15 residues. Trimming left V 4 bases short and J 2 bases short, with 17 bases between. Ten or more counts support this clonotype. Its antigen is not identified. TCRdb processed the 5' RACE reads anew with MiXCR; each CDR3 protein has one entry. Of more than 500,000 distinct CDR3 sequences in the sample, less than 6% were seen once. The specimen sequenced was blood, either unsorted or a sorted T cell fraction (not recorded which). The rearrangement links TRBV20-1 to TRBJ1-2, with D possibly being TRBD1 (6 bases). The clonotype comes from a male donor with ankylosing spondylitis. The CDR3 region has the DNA TGCAGTGCTATCCTAGGGGGGGCGAGGAACTATGGCTACACCTTC. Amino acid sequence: CSAILGGARNYGYTF.